The subject of this entry is one T cell receptor beta chain. The data derive from a study of blood T cell repertoires in COVID-19. Turning to the study itself: Material from acute and convalescent COVID-19 was sourced from the United States, Italy and Spain. In each case, the material was cDNA or gDNA derived from T cells, B-cell-depleted T cells, or PBMCs.

Authors' data handling: Nucleated cell number was recorded as an estimate derived from reference gene primer amplification. Using immunoSEQ multiplex PCR, the repertoire was profiled, and TCRdb retains in-frame clones only, with some absent. Clone size and V and J calls were adopted from that table, with D and trimming inferred from the DNA. The table has about 280,000 clones, about four fifths seen once. With 2 bases removed from V and 0 bases from J, the gap between germline ends came to 13 bases. The germline V gene has CDR1 SGHTA and CDR2 FQGTGA. The CDR3 loop spans 17 amino acids. This chain joins TRBV7-3 and TRBJ2-2; no definite D call. The sequencing input was peripheral blood. The TCR originated in a woman aged 45-65 years who had recovered from COVID-19. The CDR3 protein is CASSLRQRRPNTGELFF. The CDR3, as DNA: TGTGCCAGCAGCTTACGTCAGCGTCGCCCGAACACCGGGGAGCTGTTTTTT.